The clone carrying this T cell receptor (beta chain) was counted between two and nine times. The germline V gene has CDR1 MNHEY and CDR2 SMNVEV (reference sequence). With 5 bases clipped from V and 4 bases from J, the junction kept 10 bases outside the gene matches. The CDR3 length is 15 residues. This specimen comes from a study of PD-1 blockade in mismatch repair-deficient tumors. Produced via immunoSEQ multiplex PCR; TCRdb's table is partial and in-frame only. The sample yields about 51,000 clones, about 85% seen once. The sequences come from peripheral blood, collected about 4.5 months after starting pembrolizumab. This chain links TRBV27 with TRBJ2-7, with TRBD1 identical over 8 bases. This TCR derives from an adult with mismatch repair-deficient cancer. CDR3: CASSLRAGGFYEQYF. CDR3 nucleotide sequence: TGTGCCAGCAGTCTCCGGGCAGGGGGCTTTTACGAGCAGTACTTC.